Below, 24 T cell receptor beta chains from the same sample are listed, as sequenced in a study of blood T cell repertoires in COVID-19. TCRdb's copy holds only in-frame clones and misses some; the assay was immunoSEQ multiplex PCR. The table has about 260,000 clones, over 75% seen once. Sequencing input: peripheral blood. The receptors here all came from a woman aged 70-85 years with COVID-19, enrolled during active disease.

The V call is TRBV11-2, the J call TRBJ2-7, with TRBD2 matching 7 bases. CDR3 size: 14 residues. Germline V gene lookup returns CDR1 SGHAT and CDR2 FQNNGV. J was trimmed by 3 bases and V by 5 bases; bases with no gene match: 7. The CDR3 DNA reads as TGTGCCAGCAGCCCCCTGCGGGGGAACTACGAGCAGTACTTC. Its translation is CASSPLRGNYEQYF.

The rearrangement uses TRBV28 and TRBJ1-5; 7 bases align to TRBD1. This CDR3 has 14 residues. The ends lost 6 bases at V and 7 bases at J; junction bases unmatched: 9. The V gene's germline CDR1 is MDHEN and CDR2 SYDVKM. The CDR3 region has the DNA TGTGCCAGCAGCCCCCACAGGGGTGGACAGCCCCAGCATTTT. This gives the protein CASSPHRGGQPQHF.

This clone was observed once. This chain links TRBV7-3 with TRBJ2-3, with 10 bases matching TRBD1. CDR1 is SGHTA, CDR2 FQGTGA, per germline. This CDR3 region has 15 residues. V lost 5 bases to trimming and J lost 3 bases; unmatched junction nucleotides: 5. CDR3 nucleotide sequence: TGTGCCAGCAGCCCGGGACAGGGGTTAACAGATACGCAGTATTTT. It yields the protein CASSPGQGLTDTQYF.

DNA for the CDR3: TGTGCCAGCAGCTTAAAACAGGAGAGGAGTTATGGCTACACCTTC. Protein: CASSLKQERSYGYTF. The gene calls are TRBV7-9 and TRBJ1-2, with a weak D call TRBD1 (5 bases). CDR3 size: 15 residues. Germline CDR1 SEHNR, CDR2 FQNEAQ (reference sequence). The V and J ends lost 2 bases and 5 bases respectively, with 15 bases between them.

On this clone itself: Additional DNA sequences in this sample encode the identical CDR3. The genes are TRBV5-1 and TRBJ1-4; D gene unclear. V was clipped by 4 bases and J by 3 bases, with 13 bases between them. This CDR3 comprises 15 residues. Germline V gene data show CDR1 as SGHRS and CDR2 as YFSETQ. DNA of the CDR3: TGCGCCAGCAGCCCACGTGGAGGGCCTAATGAAAAACTGTTTTTT. This encodes CASSPRGGPNEKLFF.

This clone was detected a few times. The CDR3 bases are TGTGCCTGGAGTAGGGGGCGATCTTACAATGAGCAGTTCTTC. It encodes CAWSRGRSYNEQFF. The V call is TRBV30, the J call TRBJ2-1; 7 bases fit TRBD1. CDR1 is GTSNPN, CDR2 SVGIG, per germline (reference sequence). V was pared by 2 bases and J by 4 bases, with 5 bases of the junction left unmatched. The CDR3 contains 14 residues.

This chain joins TRBV4-3 and TRBJ2-1; TRBD2 agrees at 10 bases. In germline, CDR1 is LGHNA, CDR2 YSLEER. The CDR3 length is 15 residues. Trimming removed 2 bases from V and 8 bases from J; junction bases left unmatched: 6. The CDR3 is CASSQNPGLAYEQFF. The CDR3 nucleotides read TGCGCCAGCAGCCAAAACCCGGGACTAGCGTATGAGCAGTTCTTC.

This chain connects TRBV30 to TRBJ1-6; D might be TRBD1 (5 bases). Germline values: CDR1 GTSNPN, CDR2 SVGIG (reference sequence). Trimming stripped 8 bases from V and 9 bases from J, with 8 bases between. The CDR3 contains 10 residues. The CDR3 here is CALGGSPLHF. The CDR3 DNA sequence: TGTGCCCTGGGGGGTTCACCCCTCCACTTT.

CDR3 in amino acids: CASSPGLDSNQPQHF. The CDR3 coding sequence is TGTGCCAGCAGCCCGGGACTAGATAGCAATCAGCCCCAGCATTTT. The chain combines TRBV4-2 with TRBJ1-5; D possibly corresponds to TRBD1 (5 bases). The CDR3 length is 15 residues. The V end lost 4 bases, the J end lost 0 bases, and 10 bases lay between the germline ends. The germline V gene encodes CDR1 LGHNA and CDR2 YNFKEQ.

V usage is TRBV28 and J usage is TRBJ2-5; D may be TRBD2 (5 bases). V was trimmed by 2 bases and J by 4 bases, leaving 17 bases between them. CDR1 and CDR2 (germline): MDHEN, SYDVKM. This CDR3 is 16 amino acids long. In DNA, the CDR3 is TGTGCCAGCAGTTTACGAGGGCAGACCCCTGGAGAGACCCAGTACTTC. It yields the protein CASSLRGQTPGETQYF.

The V call is TRBV7-9, the J call TRBJ1-3; tentatively, D is TRBD1 (6 bases). The CDR3 covers 17 residues. Deletions cut 1 base from V and 5 bases from J, with 18 bases between. Germline lookup yields CDR1 SEHNR and CDR2 FQNEAQ (reference sequence). CDR3 nucleotides: TGTGCCAGCAGCTTAGTTAGACAGGCGATACCTAGAAACACCATATATTTT. It codes for CASSLVRQAIPRNTIYF.

This chain connects TRBV9 to TRBJ2-1; 8 bases fit TRBD2. This CDR3 has 15 residues. J lost 4 bases, V lost 4 bases, and 7 bases had no gene match. Germline CDR1 reads SGDLS; CDR2 reads YYNGEE. CDR3 sequence (DNA): TGTGCCAGCAGCACGTTAGCGGGACTTTACAATGAGCAGTTCTTC. This sequence encodes CASSTLAGLYNEQFF.

V usage is TRBV29-1 and J usage is TRBJ1-6, with 7 bases matching TRBD1. The germline CDR1 and CDR2 sequences are SQVTM and ANQGSEA. The CDR3 sequence is 14 residues long. V shed 5 bases, J shed 7 bases, and the junction held 8 bases outside the gene matches. The DNA of the CDR3 is TGCAGCGTTAAATCAGGGACAGAGAATTCACCCCTCCACTTT. It codes for CSVKSGTENSPLHF.

This chain connects TRBV21-1 to TRBJ2-4; the table names TRBD1, a call not compared with the DNA. TRBV21-1 has pseudogene status. This CDR3 is 16 amino acids long. The CDR3 DNA reads TGTGCCAGCAGCATCGAGGGACAGCTAGCCAAAAACATTCAGTACTTC. Translation: CASSIEGQLAKNIQYF.

The gene calls are TRBV25-1 and TRBJ2-7, with 7 bases fitting TRBD1. Germline CDR1 MGHDK, CDR2 SYGVNS. V trimming: 4 bases; J trimming: 2 bases; junction bases outside the gene matches: 2. This CDR3 is built from 13 residues. CDR3 bases: TGTGCCAGCAGTGGGGGACAGACCTACGAGCAGTACTTC. It specifies CASSGGQTYEQYF.

The rearrangement uses TRBV11-3 and TRBJ2-7; 7 bases line up with TRBD2. Germline values: CDR1 SGHNT, CDR2 YENEEA. The CDR3 loop spans 15 amino acids. The V segment lost 5 bases and the J segment 0 bases; nucleotides outside the gene matches: 7. The CDR3 nucleotides read TGTGCCAGCAGCCGTGGGAGCGGGACCTCCTACGAGCAGTACTTC. Translating gives CASSRGSGTSYEQYF.

The rearrangement joins TRBV5-1 to TRBJ2-5, with 11 bases that match TRBD2. CDR3 length equals 15 residues. Trimming cost V 1 base and J 5 bases; bases outside gene matches: 4. Germline V gene data show CDR1 as SGHRS and CDR2 as YFSETQ. CDR3 protein: CASSLTSGSRETQYF. The CDR3 DNA reads as TGCGCCAGCAGCTTGACTAGCGGGAGTAGGGAGACCCAGTACTTC. The full variable domain, its missing parts supplied by reference TRBV5-1 and TRBJ2-5, is KAGVTQTPRYLIKTRGQQVTLSCSPISGHRSVSWYQQTPGQGLQFLFEYFSETQRNKGNFPGRFSGRQFSNSRSEMNVSTLELGDSALYLCASSLTSGSRETQYFGPGTRLLVL.

The rearrangement joins TRBV30 to TRBJ1-2; a weak D match, TRBD1 (5 bases). The CDR3 covers 14 residues. CDR1 is GTSNPN and CDR2 is SVGIG in the germline V gene (reference sequence). Trimming left V 3 bases short and J 3 bases short, with 14 bases between. CDR3 nucleotide sequence: TGTGCCTGGAGCCCGGGGCGGGGGTACTATGGCTACACCTTC. This sequence encodes CAWSPGRGYYGYTF.

This clone was found once. The chain couples TRBV2 to TRBJ1-5; 9 bases agree with TRBD1. CDR1 and CDR2 (germline): SNHLY, FYNNEI. With 8 bases clipped from V and 5 bases from J, the junction kept 10 bases outside the gene matches. CDR3 length equals 15 residues. CDR3 coding DNA: TGTGCCAGCGAGGACAGGGGCCTTTTCTATCAGCCCCAGCATTTT. The encoded protein is CASEDRGLFYQPQHF.

This clone was seen a handful of times. The chain uses TRBV28 and TRBJ1-3, with D perhaps TRBD1 (5 bases). Trimming pared 3 bases from V and 0 bases from J, leaving 12 bases between. The CDR3 loop spans 16 amino acids. Germline lookup yields CDR1 MDHEN and CDR2 SYDVKM. The CDR3 nucleotides are TGTGCCAGCAGTTTGGAGGGGTTGGACTCTGGAAACACCATATATTTT. Amino acid sequence: CASSLEGLDSGNTIYF.

J is TRBJ2-1 and V is TRBV10-3; the match to TRBD1 covers 8 bases. This CDR3 has 15 residues. Germline V lookup: CDR1 ENHRY, CDR2 SYGVKD. Trimming removed 3 bases from V and 2 bases from J; junction bases left unmatched: 3. CDR3 loop: CAISENRGTYNEQFF. DNA for the CDR3: TGTGCCATCAGTGAAAACAGGGGGACCTACAATGAGCAGTTCTTC.

The V and J genes are TRBV2 and TRBJ2-7, with D hard to call. Between the trimmed V and J ends, which lost 5 bases and 0 bases, there was a span of 8 bases. The CDR3 extends over 13 amino acids. The germline gives CDR1 SNHLY, CDR2 FYNNEI. The chain's CDR3 is CASSSNFSYEQYF. CDR3 nucleotide sequence: TGTGCCAGCAGTTCGAACTTCTCCTACGAGCAGTACTTC.

The V and J genes are TRBV7-2 and TRBJ2-1; 12 nucleotides agree with TRBD2. Germline V gene data show CDR1 as SGHTA and CDR2 as FQGNSA. The CDR3 consists of 15 residues. With V trimmed by 6 bases and J by 6 bases, 6 bases remained unmatched. The CDR3 nucleotides read TGTGCCAGCAGACCAACTAGCGGGAGGTTCAATGAGCAGTTCTTC. The encoded protein is CASRPTSGRFNEQFF.

This chain uses TRBV24-1 with TRBJ2-5; no clear D. Trimming cost V 1 base and J 1 base, with 9 bases left between them. Germline V gene lookup returns CDR1 KGHDR and CDR2 SFDVKD. The CDR3 loop spans 15 amino acids. The CDR3 region is CATSDFGHPQETQYF. The CDR3 DNA is TGTGCCACCAGTGATTTTGGGCACCCCCAAGAGACCCAGTACTTC.